This T cell receptor beta chain originates from a study of blood T cell repertoires in COVID-19. On the study more broadly: Sources were T cells, B-cell-depleted T cells, or PBMCs; the material itself was cDNA or gDNA.

Only in-frame clones appear in the TCRdb table, and some are missing; sequencing was by immunoSEQ multiplex PCR. The table lists about 55,000 clones, 65% to 85% of them singletons, with approximately 10% in the top ten. This CDR3 region has 13 residues. Trimming removed 4 bases at V and 2 bases at J, with 8 bases between. In germline, CDR1 is MNHEY, CDR2 SMNVEV (reference sequence). Seattle patients were enrolled while actively infected and followed longitudinally. J is TRBJ1-2 and V is TRBV27, with D unresolved. The sequence was obtained from a man older than 75 with COVID-19, enrolled during active disease. Sample: peripheral blood. The CDR3 sequence: CASSYTKNYGYTF. Written as DNA, the CDR3 is TGTGCCAGCAGTTACACCAAAAACTATGGCTACACCTTC.